These 27 T cell receptor beta chains originate from one sample sequenced in a study of blood T cell repertoires in COVID-19. This table comes from immunoSEQ multiplex PCR, and its TCRdb copy is limited to in-frame clones, with some not included. Among 130,000 to 150,000 clones, 70% to 90% were seen once, and the ten largest hold about 8%. The specimen was peripheral blood. All receptors come from an older woman with COVID-19, enrolled during active disease.

This clone was found a few times. J is TRBJ2-7 and V is TRBV5-1; TRBD1 matches at 9 bases. Trimming cost V 8 bases and J 6 bases; bases outside gene matches: 12. From germline, CDR1 is SGHRS and CDR2 YFSETQ. The CDR3 consists of 14 residues. The CDR3 protein is CASTAGTGLGEQYF. The CDR3 region has the DNA TGCGCCAGTACGGCGGGGACAGGGCTGGGCGAGCAGTACTTC.

The chain employs TRBV3-1 (or the pseudogene TRBV3-2) and TRBJ2-5; no clear D. There are 16 residues in the CDR3. Germline V CDR1 and CDR2: LGHDT, YNNKEL (reference sequence). The V end was cut by 0 bases, the J end by 1 base, with 12 bases between. CDR3 loop: CASSQDRVHGQETQYF. Written as DNA, the CDR3 is TGTGCCAGCAGCCAAGATCGCGTTCACGGCCAAGAGACCCAGTACTTC.

This chain joins TRBV3-1 (or the pseudogene TRBV3-2) and TRBJ2-1, with 12 bases matching TRBD2. CDR1 is LGHDT and CDR2 is YNNKEL in the germline V gene (reference sequence). V lost 4 bases to trimming and J lost 7 bases; unmatched junction nucleotides: 5. This CDR3 has 15 residues. This chain's CDR3 is CASSPSGGAGNEQFF. For the CDR3, the DNA is TGTGCCAGCAGCCCTAGCGGGGGGGCCGGGAATGAGCAGTTCTTC.

The CDR3 protein is CASSREGGNYNEQFF. CDR3 bases: TGTGCCAGCAGTAGGGAGGGGGGGAACTACAATGAGCAGTTCTTC. V usage is TRBV6-5 and J usage is TRBJ2-1; weak D call: TRBD2 (7 bases). Germline V gene sequence: CDR1 MNHEY, CDR2 SVGAGI. Trimming removed 5 bases at V and 3 bases at J, with 14 bases between. CDR3 length: 15 amino acids.

V gene TRBV7-9 combines with J gene TRBJ1-4, with D possibly matching TRBD1 (6 bases). Germline values: CDR1 SEHNR, CDR2 FQNEAQ (reference sequence). CDR3 size: 15 residues. V lost 6 bases, J lost 4 bases, and 15 bases lay in between. CDR3 amino acids: CASRPLGGVNEKLFF. Written as DNA, the CDR3 is TGTGCCAGCAGACCCCTAGGGGGGGTTAATGAAAAACTGTTTTTT.

The CDR3 region has the DNA TGTGCCAGCAGCGCACCGGGGAACACTGAAGCTTTCTTT. This gives the protein CASSAPGNTEAFF. V usage is TRBV6-5 and J usage is TRBJ1-1; D call uncertain. The germline CDR1 and CDR2 sequences are MNHEY and SVGAGI. V lost 6 bases and J lost 1, with 9 bases in between. This CDR3 comprises 13 residues.

The J gene is TRBJ1-2, the V gene TRBV27; D gene unclear. Germline loops: CDR1 MNHEY, CDR2 SMNVEV (reference sequence). Trimming took 10 bases from V and 8 from J, leaving 17 bases between them. The CDR3 length is 12 residues. As DNA, the CDR3 is TGTGCCACCCGAGTGCTGATGCGGGGCTACACCTTC. Translating it yields CATRVLMRGYTF.

The gene calls are TRBV29-1 and TRBJ1-2; D gene uncertain. V lost 4 bases, J lost 3 bases, and 15 bases lay in between. Germline V gene lookup returns CDR1 SQVTM and CDR2 ANQGSEA. This CDR3 region has 14 residues. CDR3 protein: CSVANTTFYYGYTF. Written as DNA, the CDR3 is TGCAGCGTTGCGAACACGACTTTTTACTATGGCTACACCTTC.

J is TRBJ2-7 and V is TRBV5-5, with 13 bases that match TRBD2. This CDR3 is built from 15 residues. V shed 5 bases and J 10 bases; nucleotides not matched to a gene: 12. From germline, CDR1 is SGHKS and CDR2 YYEKEE (reference sequence). The CDR3 bases are TGTGCCAGCAGTTCCGGGACTAGCGGGGCGTATGGACAGTACTTC. It codes for CASSSGTSGAYGQYF.

The chain recombines TRBV4-1 with TRBJ1-4; tentatively, D is TRBD1 (5 bases). The germline V gene encodes CDR1 MGHRA and CDR2 YSYEKL. Trimming left V 4 bases short and J 8 bases short, with 20 bases between. This CDR3 comprises 16 residues. The CDR3 nucleotides are TGCGCCAGCAGCCCGGAAAGTCAGGGCTTACGGGAAAAACTGTTTTTT. Its translation is CASSPESQGLREKLFF.

The V and J genes are TRBV4-1 and TRBJ1-4, with 9 nucleotides matching TRBD1. The trim removed 1 base at V and 8 bases at J, leaving 5 bases unmatched. The CDR3 contains 15 residues. Germline CDR1 MGHRA, CDR2 YSYEKL. The CDR3 bases are TGCGCCAGCAGCCAAGCAGAGGACAGGGGCGAAAAACTGTTTTTT. Its protein product is CASSQAEDRGEKLFF.

The V and J genes are TRBV9 and TRBJ1-3; no clear D. Deletions cut 1 base from V and 4 bases from J, with 12 bases between. This CDR3 has 15 residues. From germline, CDR1 is SGDLS and CDR2 YYNGEE. The CDR3 is CASSVLGEKGNTIYF. The CDR3 bases are TGTGCCAGCAGCGTATTAGGAGAGAAGGGAAACACCATATATTTT.

This clone occurred once. The genes are TRBV18 and TRBJ2-5; 14 bases are shared with TRBD2. The germline CDR1 and CDR2 sequences are KGHSH and LQKENI. CDR3 length equals 18 residues. Germline trimming cut 3 bases from V and 2 bases from J; bases unmatched to any gene: 8. CDR3 sequence (DNA): TGTGCCAGCTCACCGTTTGAAGGGACTAGCGGGGGTCAAGAGACCCAGTACTTC. As protein: CASSPFEGTSGGQETQYF.

The chain has TRBV6-2 or TRBV6-3 and TRBJ1-2; 9 bases agree with TRBD1. With 5 bases clipped from V and 6 bases from J, the junction kept 16 bases outside the gene matches. The CDR3 runs to 17 residues. Germline V gene sequence: CDR1 MNHEY, CDR2 SVGEGT. The CDR3 here is CASSTRYRGREVDGYTF. In nucleotides, the CDR3 is TGTGCCAGCAGTACCCGGTACAGGGGGCGAGAGGTGGATGGCTACACCTTC.

The V and J genes are TRBV5-1 and TRBJ2-3; TRBD2 matches at 15 bases. In germline, CDR1 is SGHRS, CDR2 YFSETQ. V trimming: 9 bases; J trimming: 1 base; junction bases outside the gene matches: 6. The CDR3 loop spans 16 amino acids. CDR3 sequence reads: CATRRTSGGGTDTQYF. The CDR3 nucleotides are TGCGCCACCCGGAGGACTAGCGGGGGGGGCACAGATACGCAGTATTTT.

This sequence joins TRBV29-1 and TRBJ2-1, with 12 bases matching TRBD2. The CDR3 has 17 amino acids. Trimming at V came to 4 bases and at J to 0 bases, leaving 7 bases not matched to a gene. In germline, CDR1 is SQVTM, CDR2 ANQGSEA. The CDR3 sequence is CSVVTSGGLFSYNEQFF. The CDR3 DNA reads TGCAGCGTTGTGACTAGCGGGGGCCTTTTCTCCTACAATGAGCAGTTCTTC.

The chain uses TRBV7-2 and TRBJ2-7, with 7 bases fitting TRBD1. J was trimmed by 7 bases and V by 3 bases; bases with no gene match: 12. In germline, CDR1 is SGHTA, CDR2 FQGNSA. This CDR3 has 15 amino acids. The CDR3 DNA sequence: TGTGCCAGCAGCTTTGGGGGACAGCGAGCGTGGGAGCAGTACTTC. Translation: CASSFGGQRAWEQYF.

This chain uses TRBV15 with TRBJ2-5; the match to TRBD1 covers 9 bases. CDR1 and CDR2 (germline): LNHNV, YYDKDF (reference sequence). J gave up 7 bases and V 4 bases, and 7 bases lay outside the gene matches. The CDR3 length is 14 residues. The CDR3 loop reads CATSTRTGALTQYF. The CDR3 DNA reads as TGTGCCACCAGCACCCGGACAGGGGCCCTGACCCAGTACTTC.

In this sample, this clone turned up a few times. The sample holds other DNA sequences that translate to the same CDR3. The chain couples TRBV29-1 to TRBJ1-1; 7 nucleotides line up with TRBD1. Germline V lookup: CDR1 SQVTM, CDR2 ANQGSEA. The junction had 4 bases not matched to a gene; V was cut back by 6 bases and J by 0 bases. This CDR3 has 13 amino acids. CDR3 protein: CSVLRGLNTEAFF. The CDR3 DNA reads as TGCAGCGTCCTTAGGGGGCTGAACACTGAAGCTTTCTTT.

The chain links TRBV28 to TRBJ2-1, with a tentative D call TRBD1 (5 bases). Germline CDR1 is MDHEN and CDR2 is SYDVKM. Deletions cut 5 bases from V and 8 bases from J, with 10 bases between. The CDR3 covers 12 residues. CDR3 region: CASSVTGYEQFF. CDR3 bases: TGTGCCAGCAGTGTCACAGGTTATGAGCAGTTCTTC.

The chain recombines TRBV21-1 with TRBJ2-5; the D call of TRBD2 is as the table states it, not checked on the DNA. TRBV21-1 is a pseudogene. The CDR3 has 15 residues. CDR3 coding DNA: TGTGCCAGCAGCACGGGACTAGCGAAGTTGAAGACCCAGTACTTC. Translating gives CASSTGLAKLKTQYF.

This clone was observed a single time. The V gene is TRBV27, the J gene TRBJ2-2; no reliable D call. Germline loops: CDR1 MNHEY, CDR2 SMNVEV (reference sequence). The CDR3 contains 11 residues. Trimming pared 4 bases from V and 6 bases from J, leaving 3 bases between. The CDR3 spells CASSYSGELFF. The CDR3 region has the DNA TGTGCCAGCAGTTACTCCGGGGAGCTGTTTTTT.

The chain joins TRBV11-1 to TRBJ2-3; 8 bases align to TRBD2. Unmatched junction bases numbered 8, after V lost 7 bases and J lost 2 bases. The germline V gene encodes CDR1 SGHAT and CDR2 FQDESV (reference sequence). There are 15 residues in the CDR3. CDR3 nucleotides: TGTGCCAGCACCATTAGCGGGATCCCCACAGATACGCAGTATTTT. It codes for CASTISGIPTDTQYF. Using reference TRBV11-1 and TRBJ2-3 for the parts outside the CDR3, the full variable domain is EAEVAQSPRYKITEKSQAVAFWCDPISGHATLYWYRQILGQGPELLVQFQDESVVDDSQLPKDRFSAERLKGVDSTLKIQPAELGDSAMYLCASTISGIPTDTQYFGPGTRLTVL.

The V and J genes are TRBV5-1 and TRBJ2-5, with 8 bases identical to TRBD2. The CDR3 runs 17 residues. V gave up 3 bases and J gave up 2 bases; unmatched junction bases: 12. Germline V gives CDR1 SGHRS, CDR2 YFSETQ. The CDR3 region has the DNA TGCGCCAGCAGCTCCCGGTTAGCGGGGACGGGACAAGAGACCCAGTACTTC. It codes for CASSSRLAGTGQETQYF.

The CDR3 nucleotides read TGTGCCAGCAGCTTCGGGTCCAACACTGAAGCTTTCTTT. Translation: CASSFGSNTEAFF. The J gene is TRBJ1-1, the V gene TRBV11-3; D remains ambiguous. Trimming left V 3 bases short and J 2 bases short, with 7 bases between. The CDR3 consists of 13 residues. Germline-derived CDR1 and CDR2 are SGHNT and YENEEA.

The sample holds many counts of this clone. V is TRBV25-1 and J is TRBJ1-4, with D possibly being TRBD1 (5 bases). Germline V gene lookup returns CDR1 MGHDK and CDR2 SYGVNS. Trimming removed 2 bases from V and 7 bases from J, with 11 bases in between. CDR3 size: 14 residues. The CDR3 protein is CASSELGGVEKLFF. CDR3 DNA: TGTGCCAGCAGTGAACTGGGGGGAGTTGAAAAACTGTTTTTT.

The chain carries TRBV3-1 (or the pseudogene TRBV3-2) and TRBJ1-1; D perhaps matches TRBD1 (5 bases). Germline-derived CDR1 and CDR2 are LGHDT and YNNKEL (reference sequence). Trimming pared 4 bases from V and 5 bases from J, leaving 14 bases between. This CDR3 is built from 14 residues. In DNA form, the CDR3 reads TGTGCCAGCAGCCCCTCAGGGAGGGGAACTGAAGCTTTCTTT. Its translation: CASSPSGRGTEAFF.